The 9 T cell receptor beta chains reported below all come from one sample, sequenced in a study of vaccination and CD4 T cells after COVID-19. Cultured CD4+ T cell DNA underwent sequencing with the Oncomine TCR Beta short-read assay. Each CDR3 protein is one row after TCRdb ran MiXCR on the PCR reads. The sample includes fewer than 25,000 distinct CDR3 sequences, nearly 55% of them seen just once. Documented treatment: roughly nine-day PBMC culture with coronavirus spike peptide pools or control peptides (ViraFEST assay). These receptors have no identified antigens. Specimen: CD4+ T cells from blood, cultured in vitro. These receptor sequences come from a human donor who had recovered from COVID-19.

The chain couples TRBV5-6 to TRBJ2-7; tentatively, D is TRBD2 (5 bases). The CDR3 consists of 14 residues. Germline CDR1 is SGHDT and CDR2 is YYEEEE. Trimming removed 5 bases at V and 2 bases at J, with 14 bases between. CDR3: CASRMWAGPYEQYF. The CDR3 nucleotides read TGTGCCAGCAGGATGTGGGCGGGCCCCTACGAGCAGTACTTC.

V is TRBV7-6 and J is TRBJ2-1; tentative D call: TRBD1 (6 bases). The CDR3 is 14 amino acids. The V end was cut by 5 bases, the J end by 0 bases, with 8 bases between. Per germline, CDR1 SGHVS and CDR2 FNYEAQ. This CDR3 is CASSGGSSYNEQFF. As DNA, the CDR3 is TGTGCCAGCAGCGGGGGCAGCTCCTACAATGAGCAGTTCTTC.

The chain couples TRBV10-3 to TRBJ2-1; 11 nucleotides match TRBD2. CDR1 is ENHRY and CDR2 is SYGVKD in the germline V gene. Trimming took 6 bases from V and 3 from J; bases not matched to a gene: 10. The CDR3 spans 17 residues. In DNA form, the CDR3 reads TGTGCCATCAGCCCCACTAGCGGGAGATGGGACTACAATGAGCAGTTCTTC. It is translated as CAISPTSGRWDYNEQFF.

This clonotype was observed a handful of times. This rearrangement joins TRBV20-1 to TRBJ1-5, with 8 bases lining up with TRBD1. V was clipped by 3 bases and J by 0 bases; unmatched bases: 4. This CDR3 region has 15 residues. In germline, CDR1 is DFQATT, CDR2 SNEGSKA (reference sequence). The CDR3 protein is CSASGTGYSNQPQHF. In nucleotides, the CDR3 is TGCAGTGCTAGTGGGACAGGTTATAGCAATCAGCCCCAGCATTTT.

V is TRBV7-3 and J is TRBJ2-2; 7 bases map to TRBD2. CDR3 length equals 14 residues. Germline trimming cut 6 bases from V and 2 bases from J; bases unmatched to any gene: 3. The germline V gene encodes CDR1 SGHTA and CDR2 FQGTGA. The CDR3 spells CASSSSGNTGELFF. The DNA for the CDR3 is TGTGCCAGCAGTTCTAGCGGAAACACCGGGGAGCTGTTTTTT.

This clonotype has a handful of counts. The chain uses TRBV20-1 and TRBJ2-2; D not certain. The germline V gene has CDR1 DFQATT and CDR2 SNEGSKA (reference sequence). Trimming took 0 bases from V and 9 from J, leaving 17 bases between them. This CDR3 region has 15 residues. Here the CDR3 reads CSAREPGALQRELFF. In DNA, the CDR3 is TGCAGTGCTAGAGAACCAGGTGCATTGCAGAGGGAGCTGTTTTTT.

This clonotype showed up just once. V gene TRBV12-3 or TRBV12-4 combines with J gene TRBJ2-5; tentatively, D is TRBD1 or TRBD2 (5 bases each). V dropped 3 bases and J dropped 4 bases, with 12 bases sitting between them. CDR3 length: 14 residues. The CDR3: CASSFWGGRETQYF. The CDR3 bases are TGTGCCAGCAGTTTCTGGGGCGGGCGAGAGACCCAGTACTTC.

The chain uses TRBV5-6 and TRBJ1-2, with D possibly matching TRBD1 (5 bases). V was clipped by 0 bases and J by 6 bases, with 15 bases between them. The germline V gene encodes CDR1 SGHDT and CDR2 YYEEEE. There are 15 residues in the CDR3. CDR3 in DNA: TGTGCCAGCAGCTTGGCCGACAGAATCACCAATGGCTACACCTTC. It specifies CASSLADRITNGYTF.

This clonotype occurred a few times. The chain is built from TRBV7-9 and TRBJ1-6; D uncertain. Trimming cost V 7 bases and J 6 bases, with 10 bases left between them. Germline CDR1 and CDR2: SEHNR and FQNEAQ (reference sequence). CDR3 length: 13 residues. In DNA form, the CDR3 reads TGTGCCAGCACCCTAGAGGCTAATTCACCCCTCCACTTT. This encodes CASTLEANSPLHF.